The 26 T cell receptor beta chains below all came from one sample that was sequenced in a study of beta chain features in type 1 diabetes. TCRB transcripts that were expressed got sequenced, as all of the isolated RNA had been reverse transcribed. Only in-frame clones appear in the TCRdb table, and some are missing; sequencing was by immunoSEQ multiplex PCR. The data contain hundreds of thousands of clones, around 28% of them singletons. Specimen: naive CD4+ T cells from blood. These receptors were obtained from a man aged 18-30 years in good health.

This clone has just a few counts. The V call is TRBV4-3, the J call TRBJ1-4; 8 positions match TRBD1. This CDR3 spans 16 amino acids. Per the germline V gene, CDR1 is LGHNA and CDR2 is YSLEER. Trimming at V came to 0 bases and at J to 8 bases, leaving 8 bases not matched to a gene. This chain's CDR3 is CASSQDRTGMYEKLFF. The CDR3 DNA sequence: TGCGCCAGCAGCCAAGATCGGACAGGGATGTACGAAAAACTGTTTTTT.

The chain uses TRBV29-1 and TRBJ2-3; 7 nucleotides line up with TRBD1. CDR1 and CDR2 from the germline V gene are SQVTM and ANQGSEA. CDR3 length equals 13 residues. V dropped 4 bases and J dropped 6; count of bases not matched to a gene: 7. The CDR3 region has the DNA TGCAGCGTTGGAACAGGGGCCCCCGATACGCAGTATTTT. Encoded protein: CSVGTGAPDTQYF.

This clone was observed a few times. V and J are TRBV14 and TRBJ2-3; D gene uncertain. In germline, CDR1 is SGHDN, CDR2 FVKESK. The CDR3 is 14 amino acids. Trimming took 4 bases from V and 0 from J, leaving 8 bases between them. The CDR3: CASSLWPSTDTQYF. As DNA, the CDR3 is TGTGCCAGCAGCCTTTGGCCCAGCACAGATACGCAGTATTTT.

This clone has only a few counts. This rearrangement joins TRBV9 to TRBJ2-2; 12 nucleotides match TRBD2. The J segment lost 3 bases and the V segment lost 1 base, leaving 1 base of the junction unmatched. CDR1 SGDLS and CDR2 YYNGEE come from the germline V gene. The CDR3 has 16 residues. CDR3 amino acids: CASSVSSGRDTGELFF. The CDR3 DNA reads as TGTGCCAGCAGCGTATCTAGCGGGAGGGACACCGGGGAGCTGTTTTTT.

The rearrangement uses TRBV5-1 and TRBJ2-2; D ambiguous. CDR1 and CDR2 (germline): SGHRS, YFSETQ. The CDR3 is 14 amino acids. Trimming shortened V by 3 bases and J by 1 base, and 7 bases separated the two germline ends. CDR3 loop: CASSWTMNTGELFF. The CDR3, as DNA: TGCGCCAGCAGCTGGACCATGAACACCGGGGAGCTGTTTTTT.

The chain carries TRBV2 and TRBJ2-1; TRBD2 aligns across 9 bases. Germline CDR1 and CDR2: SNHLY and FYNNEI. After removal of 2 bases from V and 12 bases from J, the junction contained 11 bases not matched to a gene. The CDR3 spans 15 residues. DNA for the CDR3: TGTGCCAGCAGTGAATCCAGCGGGAGGTCCGAGGGGCAGTTCTTC. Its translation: CASSESSGRSEGQFF.

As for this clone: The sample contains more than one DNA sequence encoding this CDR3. The CDR3 sequence is CASSVGGDTQYF. Written as DNA, the CDR3 is TGTGCCAGCAGCGTAGGGGGGGATACGCAGTATTTT. This rearrangement joins TRBV9 to TRBJ2-3, with D perhaps being TRBD1 or TRBD2 (5 bases each). Trimming took off 0 bases at V and 6 bases at J, with 5 bases between the two ends. The CDR3 loop spans 12 amino acids. Per germline, CDR1 SGDLS and CDR2 YYNGEE.

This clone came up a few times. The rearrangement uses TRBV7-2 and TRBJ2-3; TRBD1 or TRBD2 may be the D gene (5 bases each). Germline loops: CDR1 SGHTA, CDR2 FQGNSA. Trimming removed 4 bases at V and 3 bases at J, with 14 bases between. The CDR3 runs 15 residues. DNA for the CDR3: TGTGCCAGCAGCTCCCGGGACGGAAGGACAGATACGCAGTATTTT. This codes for CASSSRDGRTDTQYF.

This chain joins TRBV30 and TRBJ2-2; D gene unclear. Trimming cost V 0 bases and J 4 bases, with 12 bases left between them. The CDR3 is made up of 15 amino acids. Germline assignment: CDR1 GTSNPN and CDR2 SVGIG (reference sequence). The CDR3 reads CAWSVNRPGTGELFF. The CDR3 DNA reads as TGTGCCTGGAGTGTTAATCGGCCGGGCACCGGGGAGCTGTTTTTT.

CDR3 sequence reads: CASSMARDGSYEQYF. The CDR3 nucleotides read TGTGCCAGCAGTATGGCAAGGGACGGCTCCTACGAGCAGTACTTC. The chain is built from TRBV27 and TRBJ2-7, with D perhaps assigned TRBD1 or TRBD2 (5 bases each). V lost 5 bases to trimming and J lost 0 bases, with 14 bases between them. The CDR3 has 15 residues. Germline V CDR1 and CDR2: MNHEY, SMNVEV (reference sequence).

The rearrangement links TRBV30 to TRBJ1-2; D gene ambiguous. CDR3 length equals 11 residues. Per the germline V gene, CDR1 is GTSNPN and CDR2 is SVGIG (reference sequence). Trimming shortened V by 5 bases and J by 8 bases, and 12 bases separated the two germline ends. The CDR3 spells CAWGRSGGYTF. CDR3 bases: TGTGCCTGGGGACGTAGCGGGGGCTACACCTTC.

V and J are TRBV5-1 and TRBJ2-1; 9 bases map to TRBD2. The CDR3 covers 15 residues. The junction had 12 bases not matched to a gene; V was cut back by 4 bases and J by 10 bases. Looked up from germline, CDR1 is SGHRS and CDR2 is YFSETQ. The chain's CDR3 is CASSTQLAGAGEQFF. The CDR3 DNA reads TGCGCCAGCAGCACCCAATTAGCGGGAGCGGGAGAGCAGTTCTTC.

CDR3 in amino acids: CASSLVGGRALGNTIYF. The CDR3 DNA follows: TGTGCCAGCAGTTTAGTCGGCGGCAGGGCCCTTGGAAACACCATATATTTT. The chain uses TRBV28 and TRBJ1-3; possibly TRBD1 for D (5 bases). With 2 bases removed from V and 3 bases from J, the gap between germline ends came to 17 bases. The germline gives CDR1 MDHEN, CDR2 SYDVKM. This CDR3 comprises 17 residues.

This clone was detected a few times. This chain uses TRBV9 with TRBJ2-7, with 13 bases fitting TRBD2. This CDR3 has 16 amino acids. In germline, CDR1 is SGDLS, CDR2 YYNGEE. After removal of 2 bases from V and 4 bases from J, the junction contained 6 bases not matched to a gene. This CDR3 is CASSVPGTSGTYEQYF. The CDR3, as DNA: TGTGCCAGCAGCGTTCCCGGGACTAGCGGGACTTACGAGCAGTACTTC.

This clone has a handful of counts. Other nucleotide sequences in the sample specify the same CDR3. CDR3 sequence: CASSLGLNEQFF. The CDR3 DNA follows: TGCGCCAGCAGCTTGGGTCTCAATGAGCAGTTCTTC. The gene calls are TRBV5-1 and TRBJ2-1; unclear D gene. The ends were cut back, 0 bases at V and 6 bases at J, with 4 bases in the middle. From germline, CDR1 is SGHRS and CDR2 YFSETQ. The CDR3 runs to 12 residues.

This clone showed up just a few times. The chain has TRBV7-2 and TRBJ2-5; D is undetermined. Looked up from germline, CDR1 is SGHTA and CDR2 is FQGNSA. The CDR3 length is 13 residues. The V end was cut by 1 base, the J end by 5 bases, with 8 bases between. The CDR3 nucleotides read TGTGCCAGCAGCTTAGGAGTTTCGGAGACCCAGTACTTC. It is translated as CASSLGVSETQYF.

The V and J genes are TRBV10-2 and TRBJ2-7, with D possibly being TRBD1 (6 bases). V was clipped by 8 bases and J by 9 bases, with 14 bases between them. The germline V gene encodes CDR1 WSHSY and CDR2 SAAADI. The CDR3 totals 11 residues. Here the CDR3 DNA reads TGCGCCAGCGCCAGGGGACCGGGGCAGTACTTC. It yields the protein CASARGPGQYF.

CDR3 protein: CAWSWLAGLNEQFF. DNA of the CDR3: TGTGCCTGGAGTTGGCTAGCGGGTCTCAATGAGCAGTTCTTC. The chain recombines TRBV30 with TRBJ2-1; 8 bases match TRBD2. The CDR3 is made up of 14 amino acids. V lost 2 bases and J lost 6; bases outside the gene matches: 6. Germline CDR1 reads GTSNPN; CDR2 reads SVGIG (reference sequence).

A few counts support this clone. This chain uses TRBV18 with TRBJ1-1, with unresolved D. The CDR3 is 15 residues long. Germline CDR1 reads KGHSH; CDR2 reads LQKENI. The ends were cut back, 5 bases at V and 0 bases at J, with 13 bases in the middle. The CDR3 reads CASSFYHPMNTEAFF. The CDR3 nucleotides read TGTGCCAGCTCATTCTATCACCCGATGAACACTGAAGCTTTCTTT.

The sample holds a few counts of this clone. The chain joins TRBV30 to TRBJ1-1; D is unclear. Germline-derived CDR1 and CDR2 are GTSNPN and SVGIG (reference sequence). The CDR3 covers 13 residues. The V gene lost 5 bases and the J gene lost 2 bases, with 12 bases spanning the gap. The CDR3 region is CAWGWVSNTEAFF. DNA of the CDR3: TGTGCCTGGGGATGGGTCAGTAACACTGAAGCTTTCTTT.

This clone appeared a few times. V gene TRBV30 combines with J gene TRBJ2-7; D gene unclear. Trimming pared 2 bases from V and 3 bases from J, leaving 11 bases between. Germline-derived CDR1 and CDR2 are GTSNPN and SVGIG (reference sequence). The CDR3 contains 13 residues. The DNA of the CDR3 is TGTGCCTGGAGTCCCCCAAACAACTACGAGCAGTACTTC. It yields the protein CAWSPPNNYEQYF.

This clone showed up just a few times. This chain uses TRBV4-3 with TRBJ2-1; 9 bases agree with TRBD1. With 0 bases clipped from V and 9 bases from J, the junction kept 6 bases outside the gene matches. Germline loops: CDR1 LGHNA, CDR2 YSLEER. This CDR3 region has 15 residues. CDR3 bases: TGCGCCAGCAGCCAAGACGTCGGGACAGGGACTGAGCAGTTCTTC. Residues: CASSQDVGTGTEQFF.

The CDR3 protein is CASTRGPPDTQYF. The CDR3 DNA follows: TGTGCCAGCACCCGAGGCCCTCCGGATACGCAGTATTTT. This rearrangement joins TRBV9 to TRBJ2-3; D unclear. The CDR3 sequence is 13 residues long. Trimming cost V 6 bases and J 6 bases, with 14 bases left between them. CDR1 is SGDLS and CDR2 is YYNGEE in the germline V gene. The entire variable domain, with the rest obtained from reference TRBV9 and TRBJ2-3, is as follows: DSGVTQTPKHLITATGQRVTLRCSPRSGDLSVYWYQQSLDQGLQFLIQYYNGEERAKGNILERFSAQQFPDLHSELNLSSLELGDSALYFCASTRGPPDTQYFGPGTRLTVL.

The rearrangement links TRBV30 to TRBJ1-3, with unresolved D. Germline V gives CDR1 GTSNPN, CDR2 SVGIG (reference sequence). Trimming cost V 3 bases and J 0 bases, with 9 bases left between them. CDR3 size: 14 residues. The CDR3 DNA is TGTGCCTGGAGCAAGGACCGCTCTGGAAACACCATATATTTT. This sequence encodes CAWSKDRSGNTIYF. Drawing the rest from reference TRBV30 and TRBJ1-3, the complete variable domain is SQTIHQWPATLVQPVGSPLSLECTVEGTSNPNLYWYRQAAGRGLQLLFYSVGIGQISSEVPQNLSASRPQDRQFILSSKKLLLSDSGFYLCAWSKDRSGNTIYFGEGSWLTVV.

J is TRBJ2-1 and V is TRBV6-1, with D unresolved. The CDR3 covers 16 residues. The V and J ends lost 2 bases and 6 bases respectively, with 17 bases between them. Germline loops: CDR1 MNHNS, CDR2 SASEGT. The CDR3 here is CASSEIRVGSTNEQFF. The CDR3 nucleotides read TGTGCCAGCAGTGAAATACGTGTAGGGTCAACCAATGAGCAGTTCTTC.

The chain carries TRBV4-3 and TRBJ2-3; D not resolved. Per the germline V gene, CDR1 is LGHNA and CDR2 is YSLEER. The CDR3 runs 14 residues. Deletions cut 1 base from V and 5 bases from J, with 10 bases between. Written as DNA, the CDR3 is TGCGCCAGCAGCCAAGGTTCGTCTCGAGATACGCAGTATTTT. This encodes CASSQGSSRDTQYF.